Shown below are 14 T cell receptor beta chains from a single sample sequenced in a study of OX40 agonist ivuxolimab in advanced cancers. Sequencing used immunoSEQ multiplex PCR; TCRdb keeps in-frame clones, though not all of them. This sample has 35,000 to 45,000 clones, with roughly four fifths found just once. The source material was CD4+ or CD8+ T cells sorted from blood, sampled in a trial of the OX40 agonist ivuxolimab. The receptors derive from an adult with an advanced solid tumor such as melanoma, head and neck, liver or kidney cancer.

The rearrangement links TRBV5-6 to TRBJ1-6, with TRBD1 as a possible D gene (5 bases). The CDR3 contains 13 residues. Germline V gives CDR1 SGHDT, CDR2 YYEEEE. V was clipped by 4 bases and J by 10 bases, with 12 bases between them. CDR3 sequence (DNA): TGTGCCAGCAGCCTCAGGGTGGGATCACCCCTCCACTTT. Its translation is CASSLRVGSPLHF.

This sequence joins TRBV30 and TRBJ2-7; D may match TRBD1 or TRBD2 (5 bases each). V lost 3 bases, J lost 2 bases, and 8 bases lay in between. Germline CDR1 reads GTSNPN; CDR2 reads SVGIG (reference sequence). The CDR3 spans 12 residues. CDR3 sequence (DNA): TGTGCCTGGAGGCAGGGAGCCTACGAGCAGTACTTC. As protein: CAWRQGAYEQYF.

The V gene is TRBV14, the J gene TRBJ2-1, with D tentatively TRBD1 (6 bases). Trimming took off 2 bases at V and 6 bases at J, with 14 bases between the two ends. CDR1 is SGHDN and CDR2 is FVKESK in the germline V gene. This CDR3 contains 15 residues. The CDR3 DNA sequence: TGTGCCAGCAGCCAACACAGGGTCCCAGGCAATGAGCAGTTCTTC. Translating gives CASSQHRVPGNEQFF.

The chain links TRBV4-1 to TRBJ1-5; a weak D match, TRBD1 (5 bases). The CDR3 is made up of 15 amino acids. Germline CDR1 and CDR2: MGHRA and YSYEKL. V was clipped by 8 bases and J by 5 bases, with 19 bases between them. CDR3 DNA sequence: TGCGCCAGCTCAAAGAATAGTACAGGATATCAGCCCCAGCATTTT. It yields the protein CASSKNSTGYQPQHF.

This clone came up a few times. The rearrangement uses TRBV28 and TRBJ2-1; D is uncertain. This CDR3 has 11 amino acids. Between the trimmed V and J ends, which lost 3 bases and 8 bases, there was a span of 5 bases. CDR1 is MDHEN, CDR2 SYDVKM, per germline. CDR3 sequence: CASSFWDEQFF. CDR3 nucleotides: TGTGCCAGCAGTTTCTGGGATGAGCAGTTCTTC.

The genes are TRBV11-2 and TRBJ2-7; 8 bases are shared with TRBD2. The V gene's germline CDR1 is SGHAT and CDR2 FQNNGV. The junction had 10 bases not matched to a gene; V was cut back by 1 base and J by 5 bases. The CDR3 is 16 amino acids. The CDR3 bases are TGTGCCAGCAGCTTAGGTGCAAGCGGGAGAGTCGACGAGCAGTACTTC. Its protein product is CASSLGASGRVDEQYF.

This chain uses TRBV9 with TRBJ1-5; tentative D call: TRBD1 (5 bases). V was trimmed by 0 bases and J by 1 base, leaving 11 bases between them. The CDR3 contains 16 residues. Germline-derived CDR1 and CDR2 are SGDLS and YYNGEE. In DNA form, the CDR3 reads TGTGCCAGCAGCGTAGATGGGGGAGTGAGCAATCAGCCCCAGCATTTT. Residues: CASSVDGGVSNQPQHF.

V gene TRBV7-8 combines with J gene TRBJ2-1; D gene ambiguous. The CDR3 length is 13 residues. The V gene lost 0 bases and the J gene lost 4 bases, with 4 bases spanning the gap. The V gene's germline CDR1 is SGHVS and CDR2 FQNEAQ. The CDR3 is CASSLALYNEQFF. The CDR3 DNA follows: TGTGCCAGCAGCTTAGCCCTATACAATGAGCAGTTCTTC.

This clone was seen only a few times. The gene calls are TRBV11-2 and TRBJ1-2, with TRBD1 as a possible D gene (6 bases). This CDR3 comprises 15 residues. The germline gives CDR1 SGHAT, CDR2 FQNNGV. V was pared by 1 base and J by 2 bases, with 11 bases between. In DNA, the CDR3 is TGTGCCAGCAGCTTAGTTGCAGGGGCGAACTATGGCTACACCTTC. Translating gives CASSLVAGANYGYTF. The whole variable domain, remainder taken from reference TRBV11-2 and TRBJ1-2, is EAGVAQSPRYKIIEKRQSVAFWCNPISGHATLYWYQQILGQGPKLLIQFQNNGVVDDSQLPKDRFSAERLKGVDSTLKIQPAKLEDSAVYLCASSLVAGANYGYTFGSGTRLTVV.

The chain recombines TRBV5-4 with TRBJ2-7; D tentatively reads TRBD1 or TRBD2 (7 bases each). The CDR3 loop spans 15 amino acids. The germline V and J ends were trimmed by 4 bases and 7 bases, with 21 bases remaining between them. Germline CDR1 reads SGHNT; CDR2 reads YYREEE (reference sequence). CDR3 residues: CASSPGEGASGEQYF. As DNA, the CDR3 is TGTGCCAGCAGCCCGGGGGAGGGGGCGTCGGGTGAGCAGTACTTC.

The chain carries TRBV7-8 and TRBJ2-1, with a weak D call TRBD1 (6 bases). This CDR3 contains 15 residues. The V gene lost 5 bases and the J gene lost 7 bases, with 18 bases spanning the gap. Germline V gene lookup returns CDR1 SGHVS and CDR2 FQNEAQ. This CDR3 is CASSPIRQADNEQFF. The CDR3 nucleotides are TGTGCCAGCAGCCCGATCCGACAGGCAGATAATGAGCAGTTCTTC.

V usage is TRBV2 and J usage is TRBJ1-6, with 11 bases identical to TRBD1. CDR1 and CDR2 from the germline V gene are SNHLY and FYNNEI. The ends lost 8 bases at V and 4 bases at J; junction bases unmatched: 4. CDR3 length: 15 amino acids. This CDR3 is CASGDRGAYNSPLHF. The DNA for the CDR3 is TGTGCCAGCGGGGACAGGGGGGCTTATAATTCACCCCTCCACTTT. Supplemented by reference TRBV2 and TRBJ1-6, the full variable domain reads EPEVTQTPSHQVTQMGQEVILRCVPISNHLYFYWYRQILGQKVEFLVSFYNNEISEKSEIFDDQFSVERPDGSNFTLKIRSTKLEDSAMYFCASGDRGAYNSPLHFGNGTRLTVT.

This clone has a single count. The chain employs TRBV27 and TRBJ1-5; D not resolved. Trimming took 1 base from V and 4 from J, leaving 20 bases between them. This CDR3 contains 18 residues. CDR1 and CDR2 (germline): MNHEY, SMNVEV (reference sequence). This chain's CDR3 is CASSLYRAGGRPNQPQHF. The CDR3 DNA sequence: TGTGCCAGCAGTTTATATCGCGCAGGTGGGAGGCCTAATCAGCCCCAGCATTTT.

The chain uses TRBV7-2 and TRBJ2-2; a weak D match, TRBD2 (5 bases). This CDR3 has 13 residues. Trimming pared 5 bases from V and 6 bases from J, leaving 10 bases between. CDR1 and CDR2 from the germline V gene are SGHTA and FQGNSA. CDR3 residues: CASSRPGAGELFF. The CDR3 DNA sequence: TGTGCCAGCAGCAGACCCGGGGCCGGGGAGCTGTTTTTT. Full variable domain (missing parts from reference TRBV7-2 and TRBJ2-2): GAGVSQSPSNKVTEKGKDVELRCDPISGHTALYWYRQSLGQGLEFLIYFQGNSAPDKSGLPSDRFSAERTGGSVSTLTIQRTQQEDSAVYLCASSRPGAGELFFGEGSRLTVL.